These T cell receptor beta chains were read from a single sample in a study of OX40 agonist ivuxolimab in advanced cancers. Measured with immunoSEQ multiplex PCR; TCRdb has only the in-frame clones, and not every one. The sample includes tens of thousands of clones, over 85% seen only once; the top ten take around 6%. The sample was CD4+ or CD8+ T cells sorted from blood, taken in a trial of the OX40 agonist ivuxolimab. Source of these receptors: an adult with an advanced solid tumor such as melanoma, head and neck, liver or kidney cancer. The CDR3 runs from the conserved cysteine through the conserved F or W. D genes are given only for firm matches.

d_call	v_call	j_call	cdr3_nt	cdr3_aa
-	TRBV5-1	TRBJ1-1	TGCGCCAGCAGTTTCAGGGTTGCGGACACTGAAGCTTTCTTT	CASSFRVADTEAFF
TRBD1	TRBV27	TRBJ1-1	TGTGCCAGCAAGTCCGGGACAGGGTACACTGAAGCTTTCTTT	CASKSGTGYTEAFF
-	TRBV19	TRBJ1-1	TGTGCCAGTAGTATATCAGGGAGCGTGAACACTGAAGCTTTCTTT	CASSISGSVNTEAFF
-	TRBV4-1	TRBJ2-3	TGCGCCAGCAGCCAAGTGGGGGGCGAGGATACGCAGTATTTT	CASSQVGGEDTQYF
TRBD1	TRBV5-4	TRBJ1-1	TGTGCCAGCAGCTGGGACAGCCTTTACACTGAAGCTTTCTTT	CASSWDSLYTEAFF
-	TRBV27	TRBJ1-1	TGTGCCAGCAGTGGGGGGGCGTCTGAAGCTTTCTTT	CASSGGASEAFF
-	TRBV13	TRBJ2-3	TGTGCCAGCAGTTTTGAAGGCACAGATACGCAGTATTTT	CASSFEGTDTQYF
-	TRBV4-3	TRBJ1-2	TGCGCCAGCAGCCAAGTGAGAGGTATTGGCTACACCTTC	CASSQVRGIGYTF
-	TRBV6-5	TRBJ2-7	TGTGCCAGCAGTTACTCGTGGGGGGCCGACGAGCAGTACTTC	CASSYSWGADEQYF
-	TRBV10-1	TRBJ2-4	TGCGCCAGCAGTGAAGGCGGACCCAAAAACATTCAGTACTTC	CASSEGGPKNIQYF
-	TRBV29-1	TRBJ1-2	TGCAGCGTTGAAGAAGCGGAAGGTGGCTACACCTTC	CSVEEAEGGYTF
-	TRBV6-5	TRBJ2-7	TGTGCCAGCAGTTACTCTGGCGGGGAGTCTTACGAGCAGTACTTC	CASSYSGGESYEQYF
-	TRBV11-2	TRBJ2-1	TGTGCCAGCAGCTTAGGGAGTCGGAGTTCCTACAATGAGCAGTTCTTC	CASSLGSRSSYNEQFF
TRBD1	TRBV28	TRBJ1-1	TGTGCCAGCAGCTACAGGGGGCACACTGAAGCTTTCTTT	CASSYRGHTEAFF
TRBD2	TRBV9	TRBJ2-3	TGTGCCAGCAGCGCCGGGACTAGCGGCTTTACAGATACGCAGTATTTT	CASSAGTSGFTDTQYF